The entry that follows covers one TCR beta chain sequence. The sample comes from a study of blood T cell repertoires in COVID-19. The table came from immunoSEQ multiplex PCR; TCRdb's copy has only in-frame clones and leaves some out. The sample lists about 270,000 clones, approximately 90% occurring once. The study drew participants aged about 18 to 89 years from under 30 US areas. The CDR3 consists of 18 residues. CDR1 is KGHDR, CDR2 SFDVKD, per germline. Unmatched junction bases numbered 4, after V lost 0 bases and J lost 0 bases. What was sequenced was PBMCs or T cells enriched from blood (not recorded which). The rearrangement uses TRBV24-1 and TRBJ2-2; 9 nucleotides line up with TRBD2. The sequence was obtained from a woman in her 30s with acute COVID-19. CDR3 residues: CATSDLGSGSANTGELFF. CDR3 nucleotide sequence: TGTGCCACCAGTGATTTGGGTAGCGGGAGCGCGAACACCGGGGAGCTGTTTTTT.